This T cell receptor (beta chain) was captured in a study of blood T cell repertoires in COVID-19. Study as a whole: From the United States, Italy and Spain came samples of acute and convalescent COVID-19. Sample material is recorded as cDNA or gDNA derived from T cells, B-cell-depleted T cells, or PBMCs.

Germline values: CDR1 SGDLS, CDR2 YYNGEE. V lost 3 bases, J lost 2 bases, and 15 bases lay in between. The CDR3 has 16 amino acids. As handled by the study authors: The authors estimated nucleated cell counts from reference gene primer amplification. The repertoire was sequenced with immunoSEQ multiplex PCR; TCRdb's copy has only in-frame clones and lacks some. V and J calls and clone size are as listed in that table; D and trimming were resolved from the DNA. The sample has over 250,000 clones; about 89% are singletons. The sequencing input was peripheral blood. This chain connects TRBV9 to TRBJ2-1; the D gene is possibly TRBD2 (6 bases). This receptor was identified in a woman in her forties or fifties with acute or convalescent COVID-19. This CDR3 is CASSEGGGATYNEQFF. For the CDR3, the DNA is TGTGCCAGCAGCGAGGGTGGCGGGGCGACCTACAATGAGCAGTTCTTC. Full variable domain (outside the CDR3, taken from reference TRBV9 and TRBJ2-1): DSGVTQTPKHLITATGQRVTLRCSPRSGDLSVYWYQQSLDQGLQFLIQYYNGEERAKGNILERFSAQQFPDLHSELNLSSLELGDSALYFCASSEGGGATYNEQFFGPGTRLTVL.